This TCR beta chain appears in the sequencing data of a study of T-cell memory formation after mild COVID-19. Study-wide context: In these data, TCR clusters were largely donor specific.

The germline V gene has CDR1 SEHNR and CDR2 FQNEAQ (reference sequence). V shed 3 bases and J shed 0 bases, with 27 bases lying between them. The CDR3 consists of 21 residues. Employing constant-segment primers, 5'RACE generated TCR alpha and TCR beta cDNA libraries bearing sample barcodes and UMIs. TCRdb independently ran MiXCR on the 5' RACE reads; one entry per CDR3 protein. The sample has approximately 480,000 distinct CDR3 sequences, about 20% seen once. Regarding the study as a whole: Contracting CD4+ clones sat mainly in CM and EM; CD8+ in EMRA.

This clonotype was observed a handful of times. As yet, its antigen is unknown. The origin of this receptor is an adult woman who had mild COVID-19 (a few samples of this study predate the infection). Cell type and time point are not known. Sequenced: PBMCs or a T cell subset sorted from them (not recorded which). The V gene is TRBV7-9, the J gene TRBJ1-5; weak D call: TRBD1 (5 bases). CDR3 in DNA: TGTGCCAGCAGCTTCACCTCAACAAGATGGGAGACAGATCCTAGCAATCAGCCCCAGCATTTT. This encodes CASSFTSTRWETDPSNQPQHF.